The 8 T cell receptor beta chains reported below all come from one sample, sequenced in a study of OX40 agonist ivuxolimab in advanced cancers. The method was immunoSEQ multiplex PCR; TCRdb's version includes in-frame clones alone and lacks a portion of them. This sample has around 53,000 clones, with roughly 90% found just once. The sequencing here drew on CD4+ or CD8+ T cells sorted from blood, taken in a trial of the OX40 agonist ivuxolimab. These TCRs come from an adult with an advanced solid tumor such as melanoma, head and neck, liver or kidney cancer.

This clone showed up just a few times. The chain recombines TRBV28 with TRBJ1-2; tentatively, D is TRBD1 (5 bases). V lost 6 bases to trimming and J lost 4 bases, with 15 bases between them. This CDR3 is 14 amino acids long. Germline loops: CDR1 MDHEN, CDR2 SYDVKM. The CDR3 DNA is TGTGCCAGCAGACCTCGGTCGGGACGCTATGGCTACACCTTC. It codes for CASRPRSGRYGYTF.

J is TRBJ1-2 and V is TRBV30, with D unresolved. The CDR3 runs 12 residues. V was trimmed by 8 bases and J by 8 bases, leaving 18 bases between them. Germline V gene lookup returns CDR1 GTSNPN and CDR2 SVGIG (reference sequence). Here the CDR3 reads CAQLWEARGYTF. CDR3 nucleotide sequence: TGTGCCCAACTGTGGGAGGCACGGGGCTACACCTTC.

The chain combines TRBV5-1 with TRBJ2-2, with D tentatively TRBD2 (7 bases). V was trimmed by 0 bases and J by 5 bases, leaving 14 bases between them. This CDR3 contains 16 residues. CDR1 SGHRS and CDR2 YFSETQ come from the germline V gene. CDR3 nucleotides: TGCGCCAGCAGCTTGGCGGGGGGCTCGGGGACCGGGGAGCTGTTTTTT. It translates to CASSLAGGSGTGELFF.

CDR3 sequence: CASSRGLAGGYNEQFF. CDR3 DNA sequence: TGTGCCAGCAGCAGGGGGCTAGCGGGAGGGTACAATGAGCAGTTCTTC. V gene TRBV5-5 combines with J gene TRBJ2-1; 12 bases align to TRBD2. The CDR3 is made up of 16 amino acids. Germline V gene data show CDR1 as SGHKS and CDR2 as YYEKEE (reference sequence). Trimming took 4 bases from V and 4 from J; bases not matched to a gene: 6.

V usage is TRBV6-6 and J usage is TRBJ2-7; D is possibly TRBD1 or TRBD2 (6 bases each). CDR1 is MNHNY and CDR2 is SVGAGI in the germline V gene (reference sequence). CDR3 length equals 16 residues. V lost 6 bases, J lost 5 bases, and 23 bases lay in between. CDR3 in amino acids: CASSHSSGGAPHEQYF. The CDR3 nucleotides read TGTGCCAGCAGCCACTCATCCGGGGGCGCCCCGCACGAGCAGTACTTC.

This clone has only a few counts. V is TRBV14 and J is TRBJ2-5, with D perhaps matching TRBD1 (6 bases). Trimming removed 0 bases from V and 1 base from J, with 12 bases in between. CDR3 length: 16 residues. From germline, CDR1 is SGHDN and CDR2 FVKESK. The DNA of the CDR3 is TGTGCCAGCAGCCAAGATCGATGGGGGCCCCAAGAGACCCAGTACTTC. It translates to CASSQDRWGPQETQYF.

CDR3 in amino acids: CASRGQGAGQPQHF. The CDR3 DNA reads as TGTGCCAGCAGAGGACAGGGGGCTGGTCAGCCCCAGCATTTT. This chain links TRBV2 with TRBJ1-5; 11 bases agree with TRBD1. The CDR3 is made up of 14 amino acids. Germline V gene data show CDR1 as SNHLY and CDR2 as FYNNEI. V lost 6 bases, J lost 6 bases, and 4 bases stayed unmatched.

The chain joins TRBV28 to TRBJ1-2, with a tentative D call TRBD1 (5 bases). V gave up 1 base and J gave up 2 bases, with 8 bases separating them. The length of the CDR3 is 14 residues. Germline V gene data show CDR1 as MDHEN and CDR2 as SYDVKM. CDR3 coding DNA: TGTGCCAGCAGTTTATATCAGGGCAACTATGGCTACACCTTC. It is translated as CASSLYQGNYGYTF.